This TCR beta chain was captured by sequencing in a study of metastatic and nonmetastatic thyroid tumors. Study-wide background: Thyroid patients, malignant and benign, had repertoires compared across blood and tumor or nodule tissue. Study-level points and caveats: Reports indicated that malignant thyroid tumors showed significantly higher TCR beta diversity than benign nodules did, in blood and tumor.

The germline V and J ends were trimmed by 2 bases and 0 bases, with 13 bases remaining between them. The CDR3 spans 16 residues. The germline V gene encodes CDR1 DFQATT and CDR2 SNEGSKA (reference sequence). All patients were treatment-naive before thyroid surgery. Authors' data handling: What underpinned the distant-metastasis classifier for papillary thyroid cancer was the set of CDR3 differences across clinicopathological groups. Using MiXCR, TCRdb re-called clones from the PCR reads. For this entry, the V and J calls and clone size follow TCRdb and not the study's own pipeline. The repertoire holds roughly 41,000 clones, with less than 20% as singletons. This clone rates as medium-sized. Its antigen is undetermined.

The sequence was collected from a female donor with papillary thyroid cancer or a benign thyroid nodule (not recorded which). Some clones in this sample may be carry-over from other donors' samples. V and J are TRBV20-1 and TRBJ2-2; D tentatively reads TRBD1 or TRBD2 (6 bases each). Sample: blood. CDR3 in amino acids: CSARLRGPANTGELFF. DNA of the CDR3: TGCAGTGCTAGACTTCGGGGGCCGGCGAACACCGGGGAGCTGTTTTTT.